This T cell receptor beta chain was captured in a study of T-cell reconstitution after alpha-beta-depleted transplantation in children. Study-level results: The main origin of T-cell counts and diversity one year after transplant was newly produced T cells. Several hundred expanded graft clones reportedly gave rise to the alpha-beta T cells present about two months after transplant.

The length of the CDR3 is 13 residues. CDR1 is MDHEN, CDR2 SYDVKM, per germline. V shed 5 bases and J shed 6 bases, with 13 bases lying between them. TCRbeta library preparation incorporated unique molecular identifiers. One entry per CDR3 protein, called by TCRdb with MiXCR from the PCR reads. The repertoire holds about 460,000 distinct CDR3 sequences, with over 9.5% as singletons. About this clonotype itself: Its antigen is not known. Given a much more abundant clone one base away, this may be a read error.

The TCR was taken from a child younger than 10 with inherited bone marrow failure, due to receive a stem cell transplant. The sample here was PBMCs, taken before TCRalphabeta/CD19-depleted stem cell transplant. The V gene is TRBV28, the J gene TRBJ1-1, with D unresolved. The CDR3 DNA reads as TGTGCCAGCAGTATCGAGGCGCTGGCTGAAGCTTTCTTT. This sequence encodes CASSIEALAEAFF.